This entry features one T cell receptor (beta chain) sequence. This table comes from immunoSEQ multiplex PCR, and its TCRdb copy is limited to in-frame clones, with some not included. The table records roughly 230,000 clones, around 90% of them present only once. The V segment lost 3 bases and the J segment 2 bases; nucleotides outside the gene matches: 4. This CDR3 is 14 amino acids long. Germline V lookup: CDR1 KGHSH, CDR2 LQKENI. Seattle enrolled patients during active infection and tracked them longitudinally. The data derive from a study of blood T cell repertoires in COVID-19. Overall study context: From the United States, Italy and Spain came samples of acute and convalescent COVID-19. In each case, the material was cDNA or gDNA derived from T cells, B-cell-depleted T cells, or PBMCs.

The clonotype was recovered from a woman aged 55-75 years with COVID-19, enrolled during active disease. The rearrangement joins TRBV18 to TRBJ2-7; TRBD2 agrees at 7 bases. The sample was peripheral blood. The DNA of the CDR3 is TGTGCCAGCTCACCCGCTAGCGGTACCTACGAGCAGTACTTC. Translating gives CASSPASGTYEQYF.